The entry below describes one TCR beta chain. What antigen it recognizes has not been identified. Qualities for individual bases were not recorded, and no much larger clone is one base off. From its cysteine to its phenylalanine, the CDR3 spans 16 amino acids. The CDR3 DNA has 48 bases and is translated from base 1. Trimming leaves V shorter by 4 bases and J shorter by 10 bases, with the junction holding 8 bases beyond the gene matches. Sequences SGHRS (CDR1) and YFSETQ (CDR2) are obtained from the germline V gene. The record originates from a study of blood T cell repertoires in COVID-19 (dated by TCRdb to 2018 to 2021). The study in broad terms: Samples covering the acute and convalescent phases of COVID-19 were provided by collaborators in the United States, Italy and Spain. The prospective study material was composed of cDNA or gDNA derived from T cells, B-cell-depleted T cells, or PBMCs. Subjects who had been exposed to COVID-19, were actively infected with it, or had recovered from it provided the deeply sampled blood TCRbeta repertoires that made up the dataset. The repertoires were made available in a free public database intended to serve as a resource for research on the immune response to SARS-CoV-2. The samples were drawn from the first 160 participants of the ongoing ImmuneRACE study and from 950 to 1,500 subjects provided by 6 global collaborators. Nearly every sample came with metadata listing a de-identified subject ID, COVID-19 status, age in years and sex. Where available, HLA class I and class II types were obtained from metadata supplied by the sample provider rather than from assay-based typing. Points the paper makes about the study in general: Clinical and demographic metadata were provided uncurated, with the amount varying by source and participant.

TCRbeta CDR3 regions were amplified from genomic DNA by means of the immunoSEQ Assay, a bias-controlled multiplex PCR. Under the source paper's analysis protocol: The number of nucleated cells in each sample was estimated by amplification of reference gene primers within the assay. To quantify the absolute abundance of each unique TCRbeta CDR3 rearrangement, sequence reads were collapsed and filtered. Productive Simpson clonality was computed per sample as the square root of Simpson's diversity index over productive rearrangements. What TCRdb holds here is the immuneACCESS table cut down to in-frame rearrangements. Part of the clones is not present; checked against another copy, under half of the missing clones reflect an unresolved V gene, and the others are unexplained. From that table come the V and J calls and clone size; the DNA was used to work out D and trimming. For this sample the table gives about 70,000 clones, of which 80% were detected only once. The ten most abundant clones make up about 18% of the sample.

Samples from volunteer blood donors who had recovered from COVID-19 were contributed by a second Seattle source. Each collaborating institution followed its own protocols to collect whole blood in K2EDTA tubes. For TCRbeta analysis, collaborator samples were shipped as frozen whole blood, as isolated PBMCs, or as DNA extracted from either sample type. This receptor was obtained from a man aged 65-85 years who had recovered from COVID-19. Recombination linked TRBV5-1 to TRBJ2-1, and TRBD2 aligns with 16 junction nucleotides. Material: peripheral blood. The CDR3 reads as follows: CASSLGTSGGANEQFF. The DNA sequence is TGCGCCAGCAGCCTGGGGACTAGCGGGGGGGCGAACGAGCAGTTCTTC.